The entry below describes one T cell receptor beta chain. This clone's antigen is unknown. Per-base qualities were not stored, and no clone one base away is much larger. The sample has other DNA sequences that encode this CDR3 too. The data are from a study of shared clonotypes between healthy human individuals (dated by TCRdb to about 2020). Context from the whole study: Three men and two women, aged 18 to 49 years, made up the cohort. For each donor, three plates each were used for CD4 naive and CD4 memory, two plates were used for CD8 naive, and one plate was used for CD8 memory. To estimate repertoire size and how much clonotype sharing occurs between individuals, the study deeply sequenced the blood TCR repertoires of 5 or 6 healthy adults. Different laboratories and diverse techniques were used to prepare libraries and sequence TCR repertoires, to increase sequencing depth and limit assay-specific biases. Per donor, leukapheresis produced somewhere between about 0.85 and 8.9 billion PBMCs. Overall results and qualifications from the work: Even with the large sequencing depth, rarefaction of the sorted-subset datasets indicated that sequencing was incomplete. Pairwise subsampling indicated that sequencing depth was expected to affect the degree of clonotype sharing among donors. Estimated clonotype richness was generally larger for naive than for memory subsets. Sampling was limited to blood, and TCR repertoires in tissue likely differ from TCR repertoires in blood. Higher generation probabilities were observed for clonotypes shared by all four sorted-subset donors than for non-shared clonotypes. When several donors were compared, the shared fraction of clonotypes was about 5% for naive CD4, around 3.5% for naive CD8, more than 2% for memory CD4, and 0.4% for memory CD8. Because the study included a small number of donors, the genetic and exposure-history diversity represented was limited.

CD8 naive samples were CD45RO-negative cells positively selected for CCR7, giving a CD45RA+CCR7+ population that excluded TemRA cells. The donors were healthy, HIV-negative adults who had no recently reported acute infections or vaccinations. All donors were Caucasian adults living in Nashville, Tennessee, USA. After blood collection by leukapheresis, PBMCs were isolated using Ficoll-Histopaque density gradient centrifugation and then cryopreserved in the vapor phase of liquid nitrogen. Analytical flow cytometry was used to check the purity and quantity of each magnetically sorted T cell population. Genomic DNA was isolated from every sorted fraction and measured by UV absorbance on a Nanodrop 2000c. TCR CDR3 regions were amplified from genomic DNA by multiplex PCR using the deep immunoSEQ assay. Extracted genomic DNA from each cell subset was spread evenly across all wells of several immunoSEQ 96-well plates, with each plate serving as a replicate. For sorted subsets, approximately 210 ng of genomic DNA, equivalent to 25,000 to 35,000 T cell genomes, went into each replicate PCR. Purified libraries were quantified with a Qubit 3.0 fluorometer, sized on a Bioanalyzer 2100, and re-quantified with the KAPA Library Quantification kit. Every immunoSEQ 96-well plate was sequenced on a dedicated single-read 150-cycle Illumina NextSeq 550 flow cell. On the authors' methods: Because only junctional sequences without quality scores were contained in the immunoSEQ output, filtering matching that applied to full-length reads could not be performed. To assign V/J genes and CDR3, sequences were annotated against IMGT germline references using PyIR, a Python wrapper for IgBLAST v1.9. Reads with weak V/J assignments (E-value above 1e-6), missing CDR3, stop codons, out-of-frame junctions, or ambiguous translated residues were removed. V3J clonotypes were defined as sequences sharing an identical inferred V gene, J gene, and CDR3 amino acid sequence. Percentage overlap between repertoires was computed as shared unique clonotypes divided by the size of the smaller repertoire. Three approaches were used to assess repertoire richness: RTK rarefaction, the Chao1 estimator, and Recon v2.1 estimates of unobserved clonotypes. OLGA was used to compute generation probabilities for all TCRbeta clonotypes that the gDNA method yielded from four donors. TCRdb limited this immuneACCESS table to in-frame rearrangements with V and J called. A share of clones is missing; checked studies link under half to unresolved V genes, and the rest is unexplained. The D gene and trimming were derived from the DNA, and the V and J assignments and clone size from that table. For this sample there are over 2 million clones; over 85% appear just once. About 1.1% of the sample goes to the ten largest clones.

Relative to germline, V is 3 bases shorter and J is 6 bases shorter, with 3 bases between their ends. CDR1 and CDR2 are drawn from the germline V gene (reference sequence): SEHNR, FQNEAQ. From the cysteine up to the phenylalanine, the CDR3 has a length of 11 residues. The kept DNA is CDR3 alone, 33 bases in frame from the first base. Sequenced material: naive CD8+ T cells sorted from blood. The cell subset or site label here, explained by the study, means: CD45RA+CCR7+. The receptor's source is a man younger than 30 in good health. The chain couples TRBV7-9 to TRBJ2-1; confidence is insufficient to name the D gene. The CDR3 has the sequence CASSFSNEQFF. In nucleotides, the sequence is TGTGCCAGCAGCTTCTCCAATGAGCAGTTCTTC.